This TCR beta chain appears in the sequencing data of a study of response to subunit inactivated influenza vaccine. TCRdb re-called the RT-PCR reads with MiXCR, one entry per CDR3 protein. The sample lists 500,000 to 550,000 distinct CDR3 sequences; less than 25% were seen once. V was clipped by 6 bases and J by 7 bases; unmatched bases: 9. The CDR3 runs 15 residues. Germline V CDR1 and CDR2: LNHDA, SQIVND (reference sequence). This clonotype was seen only a few times. These data were also filed under a second study, of T cells expressing NK-cell markers. That source reports: Synthesis of TCR beta cDNA relied on 5'RACE template switching carrying UMIs.

The origin of this receptor is a man between 45 and 60 years old who received an inactivated influenza vaccine. J is TRBJ2-7 and V is TRBV19; 13 bases match TRBD2. Sample: CD4+ T cells sorted from PBMCs, taken 12 days after vaccination. For the CDR3, the DNA is TGTGCCAGTAGCCCAGGGACTAGCGGGACGCGGGAGCAGTACTTC. It translates to CASSPGTSGTREQYF.